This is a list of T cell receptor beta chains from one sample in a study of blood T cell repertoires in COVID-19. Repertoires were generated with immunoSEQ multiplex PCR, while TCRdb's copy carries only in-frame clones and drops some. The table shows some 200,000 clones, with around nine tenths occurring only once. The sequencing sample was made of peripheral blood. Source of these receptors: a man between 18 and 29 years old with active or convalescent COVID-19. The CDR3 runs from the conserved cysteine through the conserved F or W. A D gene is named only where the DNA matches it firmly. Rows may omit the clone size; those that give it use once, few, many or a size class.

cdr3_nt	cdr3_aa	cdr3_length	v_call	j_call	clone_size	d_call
TGTGCCAGCAGCCGGGGGGCTGGTAATGAAAAACTGTTTTTT	CASSRGAGNEKLFF	14	TRBV7-8	TRBJ1-4	once	.
TGTGCCAGCAGCAGGGGGGGGGCTAGCTCTTACAATGAGCAGTTCTTC	CASSRGGASSYNEQFF	16	TRBV7-2	TRBJ2-1	.	.
TGTGCCAGCAGTTACGAAGCGGGAAGCTACAATGAGCAGTTCTTC	CASSYEAGSYNEQFF	15	TRBV6-6	TRBJ2-1	.	TRBD2
TGTGCCAGCAGTTTCGGGAACACTGAAGCTTTCTTT	CASSFGNTEAFF	12	TRBV5-4	TRBJ1-1	once	.
TGCAGCGTTGATCACAGGGGCACAGATACGCAGTATTTT	CSVDHRGTDTQYF	13	TRBV29-1	TRBJ2-3	.	.
TGTGCCACCAGTGATTTTAGACCCTATCGCGGAGGGGCCGGGGCAAACTATGGCTACACCTTC	CATSDFRPYRGGAGANYGYTF	21	TRBV24-1	TRBJ1-2	.	.
TGCGCCAGCAGCTTGGAGGGGTCAAGTAATCAGCCCCAGCATTTT	CASSLEGSSNQPQHF	15	TRBV5-1	TRBJ1-5	.	.
TGCGCCAGCAGCTCACCAGACACTTCTTATGGCTACACCTTC	CASSSPDTSYGYTF	14	TRBV5-1	TRBJ1-2	.	.
TGTGCCAGCTCCCTAGATGGCGGGGCCCTCACAGATACGCAGTATTTT	CASSLDGGALTDTQYF	16	TRBV18	TRBJ2-3	.	.
TGTGCCAGCAGATCCAGTCAAACTGAAGCTTTCTTT	CASRSSQTEAFF	12	TRBV6-5	TRBJ1-1	.	.
TGTGCCATCAGTAGGGAGGCAGACATTCAGTACTTC	CAISREADIQYF	12	TRBV10-3	TRBJ2-4	.	.
TGTGCCAGCAGCCTGGCTGCGAGGGTGCGAACCGGGGAGCTGTTTTTT	CASSLAARVRTGELFF	16	TRBV7-9	TRBJ2-2	.	.
TGCGCCAGCAGTCCCGCAGGGGCTTCAGGGCAGCCCCAGCATTTT	CASSPAGASGQPQHF	15	TRBV5-1	TRBJ1-5	.	.
TGTGCCAGCAGCTTCGGTTTTGGGACAGGGATAGCCTACACCTTC	CASSFGFGTGIAYTF	15	TRBV11-3	TRBJ1-2	.	TRBD1
TGCGCCAGCAGCCAAATCAGTGAAAAACTGTTTTTT	CASSQISEKLFF	12	TRBV4-1	TRBJ1-4	.	.